The clone carrying this T cell receptor beta chain was seen only a few times. The antigen is unknown. The study reverse transcribed the entire isolated RNA, so it sequenced expressed TCRB transcripts. Measured with immunoSEQ multiplex PCR; TCRdb has only the in-frame clones, and not every one. The table records 300,000 to 400,000 clones, approximately 9.7% of them present only once. The data stem from a study of beta chain features in type 1 diabetes. Overall study findings and caveats: TCRB CDR3s were moderately but significantly shorter in Type 1 diabetes patients in all four CD4+ subsets. Patients' naive, central memory and Treg TCRB repertoires seemed closer to one another than those of healthy donors.

The V end was cut by 1 base, the J end by 5 bases, with 12 bases between. Germline V CDR1 and CDR2: SGHTA, FQGNSA. The CDR3 consists of 14 residues. Sequenced material: central memory CD4+ T cells from blood. The rearrangement links TRBV7-2 to TRBJ2-7; D is uncertain. The clonotype originates from a man aged 25 to 40 with type 1 diabetes. The CDR3 loop reads CASSLGARSHEQYF. The CDR3 nucleotides are TGTGCCAGCAGCTTAGGGGCCAGGTCCCACGAGCAGTACTTC.